These T cell receptor beta chains were read from a single sample in a study of blood T cell repertoires in COVID-19. Clones were read by immunoSEQ multiplex PCR, and TCRdb kept only the in-frame ones, dropping some. Of approximately 490,000 clones listed, 80% to 90% are singletons. Input material: PBMCs or T cells enriched from blood (not recorded which). The origin of the receptors is a woman aged 60 to 75 who had recovered from COVID-19. The CDR3 runs from the conserved cysteine through the conserved F or W. D genes are given only for firm matches. Clone sizes are given selectively: once, few, many, or a class where the clone is expanded.

d_call	j_call	v_call	clone_size	cdr3_nt	cdr3_aa
-	TRBJ2-7	TRBV5-1	-	TGCGCCAGCAGCTTGGTTGGTCGCTACTCCTACGAGCAGTACTTC	CASSLVGRYSYEQYF
-	TRBJ2-1	TRBV2	-	TGTGCCAGCGTAGCAGACAGGTCCTCCTACAATGAGCAGTTCTTC	CASVADRSSYNEQFF
-	TRBJ2-5	TRBV7-9	-	TGTGCCAGCAGCTTAGGGGGCAGGGACCAAGAGACCCAGTACTTC	CASSLGGRDQETQYF
-	TRBJ1-3	TRBV6-1	-	TGTGCCAGCAGTGAAGCGATCGGCGGCTCTGGAAACACCATATATTTT	CASSEAIGGSGNTIYF
-	TRBJ2-7	TRBV12-5	-	TGTGCTAGTGGTTTGCGCACAGGGTCCGAGCAGTACTTC	CASGLRTGSEQYF
-	TRBJ1-1	TRBV12-3/TRBV12-4	few	TGTGCCAGCAGTTCAGTAGCAACAAAAGCTTTCTTT	CASSSVATKAFF
-	TRBJ1-1	TRBV3-1/TRBV3-2	few	TGTGCCAGCAGCCAAGTCGGGACTGGTGGAGCTTTCTTT	CASSQVGTGGAFF
-	TRBJ2-7	TRBV3-1/TRBV3-2	-	TGTGCCAGCAGCCCCCTCCCAGGAGGCGAGCAGTACTTC	CASSPLPGGEQYF
-	TRBJ1-2	TRBV18	-	TGTGCCAGCTCAGGGGAGAACTATGGCTACACCTTC	CASSGENYGYTF
-	TRBJ1-5	TRBV2	-	TGTGCCAGCAGTGAGCAGGGTCAGCCCCAGCATTTT	CASSEQGQPQHF
-	TRBJ1-2	TRBV19	-	TGTGCCAGTAGTTTGACTCTCTCACCGGGATCCCCTAACTATGGCTACACCTTC	CASSLTLSPGSPNYGYTF
TRBD1	TRBJ1-1	TRBV6-1	once	TGTGCCACCCTTTACTCAGACAGGGTCGGTGAAGCTTTCTTT	CATLYSDRVGEAFF
TRBD2	TRBJ2-3	TRBV5-1	-	TGCGCCAGCAGCTTGGTCGGGAATAGCGGGGGGGCAGATACGCAGTATTTT	CASSLVGNSGGADTQYF
-	TRBJ2-2	TRBV19	few	TGTGCCAGTAGTACCCGTTATCAGGGTACCGGGGAGCTGTTTTTT	CASSTRYQGTGELFF
TRBD2	TRBJ2-5	TRBV5-4	-	TGTGCCAGCAGCTCCGGGACTAGTCTCGAGACCCAGTACTTC	CASSSGTSLETQYF
-	TRBJ1-3	TRBV9	-	TGTGCCAGCAGCGCCGGAAGCGATGCCGGCTCTGGAAACACCATATATTTT	CASSAGSDAGSGNTIYF
-	TRBJ1-2	TRBV5-1	-	TGCGCCAGCAGCCCCGGGACATTCTATGGCTACACCTTC	CASSPGTFYGYTF
-	TRBJ1-5	TRBV21-1	-	TGTGCCAGCACCCTGGGGGGGTACTTTAGCAATCAGCCCCAGCATTTT	CASTLGGYFSNQPQHF
-	TRBJ1-5	TRBV27	-	TGTGCCAGCACCCACCTGGCGGGTCAGCCCCAGCATTTT	CASTHLAGQPQHF
TRBD1	TRBJ2-7	TRBV27	-	TGTGCCAGCAGCCGGTGGGACAGGGGGGGGGAGCAGTACTTC	CASSRWDRGGEQYF
TRBD1	TRBJ2-2	TRBV4-1	-	TGCGCCAGCAGCCAGAGACAGGGGACCACCGGGGAGCTGTTTTTT	CASSQRQGTTGELFF
-	TRBJ1-1	TRBV18	-	TGTGCCAGCGCCAGGGAGGAGGACACTGAAGCTTTCTTT	CASAREEDTEAFF
TRBD2	TRBJ2-1	TRBV5-1	-	TGCGCCAGCAGCTCCGGGGGGGCCAAAACCTACAATGAGCAGTTCTTC	CASSSGGAKTYNEQFF
TRBD1	TRBJ1-4	TRBV5-6	-	TGTGCCAGCAGTTCACAGGGGGGGTCGAGTGAAAAACTGTTTTTT	CASSSQGGSSEKLFF
-	TRBJ2-2	TRBV3-1/TRBV3-2	-	TGTGCCAGCAGCCAGTCAGGGGTCACCGGGGAGCTGTTTTTT	CASSQSGVTGELFF
-	TRBJ1-1	TRBV24-1	-	TGTGCCACCAGTGATTCGTGGGGGGGCACTGAAGCTTTCTTT	CATSDSWGGTEAFF
-	TRBJ2-1	TRBV12-3/TRBV12-4	-	TGTGCCAGCAGGCCGGAGGTGGGCGAGCAGTTCTTC	CASRPEVGEQFF
-	TRBJ1-1	TRBV10-3	few	TGTGCCACCCTCTTTACCGGGGAGAACACTGAAGCTTTCTTT	CATLFTGENTEAFF
-	TRBJ2-4	TRBV4-1	-	TGCGCCAGCAGCCAAGTTGGAGGGTTGGACAAAAACATTCAGTACTTC	CASSQVGGLDKNIQYF
-	TRBJ1-1	TRBV29-1	-	TGCAGCGGGCAGGGGCTCGGGGGGACTGAAGCTTTCTTT	CSGQGLGGTEAFF
-	TRBJ1-1	TRBV19	-	TGTGCCAGTGGTGGATCGTCCCAGGGGAAAAATGAAGCTTTCTTT	CASGGSSQGKNEAFF
-	TRBJ1-2	TRBV20-1	-	TGCAGTGCTAGAGAGAGGGGGGGCTACACCTTC	CSARERGGYTF
-	TRBJ1-1	TRBV6-5	-	TGTGCCAGCAGTTTAAATGGGGGCGCAGAAGCTTTCTTT	CASSLNGGAEAFF
TRBD1	TRBJ1-3	TRBV7-6	few	TGTGCCAGCAGCTTAGCGCCTGGGACAGGGTTTGGAAACACCATATATTTT	CASSLAPGTGFGNTIYF
TRBD1	TRBJ1-2	TRBV29-1	-	TGCAGCGTTGAAGGAGACAGGGCCCTTAACTATGGCTACACCTTC	CSVEGDRALNYGYTF
-	TRBJ1-3	TRBV27	-	TGTGCCAGCAGTTTTGACAGCGGAAACACCATATATTTT	CASSFDSGNTIYF
-	TRBJ1-3	TRBV9	-	TGTGCCAGCAGCGCCTTCGGGGGAGTGGGAAACACCATATATTTT	CASSAFGGVGNTIYF
TRBD1	TRBJ2-2	TRBV5-1	-	TGCGCCAGCAGCTTGGCCGGCCAGGGGGCCGGGGAGCTGTTTTTT	CASSLAGQGAGELFF
-	TRBJ1-2	TRBV27	once	TGTGCCAGCAGTTTTCGGGGTCAAGGCTACACCTTC	CASSFRGQGYTF
TRBD2	TRBJ2-3	TRBV5-1	-	TGCGCCAGCAGCTTAGGGGGACTAGCGGTCCCAGATACGCAGTATTTT	CASSLGGLAVPDTQYF
-	TRBJ1-6	TRBV9	-	TGTGCCAGCAGCGTAGGAGGGCCCAATTCACCCCTCCACTTT	CASSVGGPNSPLHF
TRBD1	TRBJ2-1	TRBV5-5	once	TGTGCCAGCACCTCTTTGGGACAGGGATACAATGAGCAGTTCTTC	CASTSLGQGYNEQFF
-	TRBJ2-3	TRBV10-2	-	TGCGCCACCCAGGGTGGGGTCAGTACAGATACGCAGTATTTT	CATQGGVSTDTQYF
TRBD1	TRBJ2-2	TRBV5-6	-	TGTGCCAGCAGCGGCTCCGGGACAGGGGGGACCGGGGAGCTGTTTTTT	CASSGSGTGGTGELFF
-	TRBJ2-2	TRBV7-9	few	TGTGCCAGCAGCCGGACGGGAGTGACCGGGGAGCTGTTTTTT	CASSRTGVTGELFF
TRBD2	TRBJ2-3	TRBV7-6	-	TGTGCCAGCAGCTTCGTAGCGGGGGGTTCGGCAGATACGCAGTATTTT	CASSFVAGGSADTQYF
TRBD1	TRBJ2-2	TRBV19	-	TGTGCCAGTAGTCCGATATGGGGACAGGGGGCGAACGGGGAGCTGTTTTTT	CASSPIWGQGANGELFF
-	TRBJ2-3	TRBV4-2	-	TGTGCCAGCAGCCAACGTAAGGGGGCAGATACGCAGTATTTT	CASSQRKGADTQYF
-	TRBJ1-5	TRBV24-1	-	TGTGCCACCAGTGCGGGGGATTCGGGCAATCAGCCCCAGCATTTT	CATSAGDSGNQPQHF
-	TRBJ2-1	TRBV21-1	once	TGTGCCAGCAGCAAAGCTAGAGCGGGGGGGAACTACAATGAGCAGTTCTTC	CASSKARAGGNYNEQFF
TRBD2	TRBJ2-1	TRBV3-1/TRBV3-2	-	TGTGCCAGCACCCTCGGGACTAGCGGGGGGATTGAGCAGTTCTTC	CASTLGTSGGIEQFF
TRBD2	TRBJ2-3	TRBV3-1/TRBV3-2	once	TGTGCCAGCAGCGCCCGGACTAGCGGGGGGGGCAGAGGAGATACGCAGTATTTT	CASSARTSGGGRGDTQYF
TRBD1	TRBJ1-5	TRBV19	-	TGTGCCAGTAGCGACAGGGCCAATCAGCCCCAGCATTTT	CASSDRANQPQHF